Below, 4 T cell receptor beta chains from the same sample are listed, as sequenced in a study of cytomegalovirus exposure and HLA in healthy donors. The PCR had 60 Vbeta and 13 Jbeta primers. The method was immunoSEQ multiplex PCR; TCRdb's version includes in-frame clones alone and lacks a portion of them. The table shows about 170,000 clones, with approximately 81% occurring only once. Sequences were obtained from PBMCs. These TCRs come from a woman aged 18 to 35 in good health and CMV-seronegative.

The chain joins TRBV13 to TRBJ2-1, with 10 bases fitting TRBD2. The V segment lost 4 bases and the J segment 7 bases; nucleotides outside the gene matches: 4. Germline V gives CDR1 PRHDT, CDR2 FYEKMQ (reference sequence). The CDR3 is 14 amino acids. The CDR3, as DNA: TGTGCCAGCAGCTCAGCGGGAGGGCCTAATGAGCAGTTCTTC. This gives the protein CASSSAGGPNEQFF.

The chain links TRBV28 to TRBJ2-7; 7 positions agree with TRBD1. The CDR3 runs to 14 residues. Germline CDR1 is MDHEN and CDR2 is SYDVKM. V was clipped by 3 bases and J by 5 bases; unmatched bases: 7. CDR3 sequence (DNA): TGTGCCAGCAGTTTCCGCGGACAGGATGACGAGCAGTACTTC. Protein: CASSFRGQDDEQYF. Looking up the rest from reference TRBV28 and TRBJ2-7 gives the full variable domain: DVKVTQSSRYLVKRTGEKVFLECVQDMDHENMFWYRQDPGLGLRLIYFSYDVKMKEKGDIPEGYSVSREKKERFSLILESASTNQTSMYLCASSFRGQDDEQYFGPGTRLTVT.

This chain joins TRBV6-1 and TRBJ1-5; the D gene is possibly TRBD1 (6 bases). Germline lookup yields CDR1 MNHNS and CDR2 SASEGT. Deletions cut 3 bases from V and 5 bases from J, with 14 bases between. CDR3 length equals 15 residues. CDR3 sequence reads: CASSEDGQGYQPQHF. DNA for the CDR3: TGTGCCAGCAGTGAGGACGGGCAGGGGTATCAGCCCCAGCATTTT.

V and J are TRBV20-1 and TRBJ2-5; D remains ambiguous. The J call is doubtful: the DNA matches TRBJ2-7 better. The CDR3 runs to 11 residues. From germline, CDR1 is DFQATT and CDR2 SNEGSKA (reference sequence). The CDR3 loop is CSGVAGYEQYF. CDR3 sequence (DNA): TGCAGTGGAGTAGCTGGCTACGAGCAGTACTTC.